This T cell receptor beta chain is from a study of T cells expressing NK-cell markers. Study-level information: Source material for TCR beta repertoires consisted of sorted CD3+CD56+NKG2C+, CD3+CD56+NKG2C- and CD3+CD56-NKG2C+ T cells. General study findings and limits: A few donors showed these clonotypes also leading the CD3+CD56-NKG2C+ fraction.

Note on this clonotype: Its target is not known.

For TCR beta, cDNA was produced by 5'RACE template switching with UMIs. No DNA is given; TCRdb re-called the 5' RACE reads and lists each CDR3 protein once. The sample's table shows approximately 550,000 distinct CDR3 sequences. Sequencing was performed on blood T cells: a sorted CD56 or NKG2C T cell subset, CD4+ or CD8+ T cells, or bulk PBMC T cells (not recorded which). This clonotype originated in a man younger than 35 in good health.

This CDR3 reads CSARPVPRVGTDTQYF. The chain recombines TRBV20-1 with TRBJ2-3; TCRdb returns TRBD1, unconfirmable since there is no DNA. Germline V CDR1 and CDR2: DFQATT, SNEGSKA (reference sequence). The CDR3 spans 16 residues.